This T cell receptor beta chain appears in the sequencing data of a study of T cell repertoires in cytomegalovirus infection. Overall study: Shared public TCR beta signatures pointed to both CMV infection and a matching HLA type. Broader study findings: CMV-specific TCR beta clonotypes restricted by HLA-C were the ones dominating the ex vivo response. Identification of carriers of CMV plus the relevant HLA was achieved through cumulative public TCR beta family frequency.

Per germline, CDR1 LGHNA and CDR2 YSLEER. Trimming pared 0 bases from V and 5 bases from J, leaving 11 bases between. The CDR3 totals 15 residues. This clonotype was detected only a few times. The antigen remains unidentified. TCRdb independently ran MiXCR on the reads; one entry per CDR3 protein. The data show approximately 500,000 distinct CDR3 sequences, with about a quarter seen just once and around 13% held by the top ten. Sequenced: PBMCs. The sequence was obtained from a human donor in good health (CMV status not recorded). Some clones in this sample may be carry-over from other donors' samples. The J gene is TRBJ1-5, the V gene TRBV4-3; no reliable D call. The CDR3 bases are TGCGCCAGCAGCCAAGATCGTGGGCCTTATCAGCCCCAGCATTTT. Translation gives CASSQDRGPYQPQHF.